The present T cell receptor (beta chain) was sequenced within a study of patients and donors after allogeneic stem cell transplantation. Between the trimmed V and J ends, which lost 0 bases and 7 bases, there was a span of 13 bases. The CDR3 sequence is 14 residues long. The germline V gene has CDR1 DFQATT and CDR2 SNEGSKA (reference sequence). One entry per CDR3 protein results from TCRdb running MiXCR on the RT-PCR reads. The sample records 85,000 to 90,000 distinct CDR3 sequences, about 48% being singletons. Sequencing input: blood, either unsorted or a sorted T cell fraction (not recorded which). This receptor was obtained from a human donor who was either an allogeneic HSCT recipient or a stem cell or donor lymphocyte infusion donor (not recorded which). It is not recorded whose cells these are; they may come from a transplant donor. V gene TRBV20-1 combines with J gene TRBJ2-1, with D maybe TRBD2 (5 bases). The CDR3 DNA sequence: TGCAGTGCTAGAGACCAGGACTTTCGGAATGAGCAGTTCTTC. Translation gives CSARDQDFRNEQFF.